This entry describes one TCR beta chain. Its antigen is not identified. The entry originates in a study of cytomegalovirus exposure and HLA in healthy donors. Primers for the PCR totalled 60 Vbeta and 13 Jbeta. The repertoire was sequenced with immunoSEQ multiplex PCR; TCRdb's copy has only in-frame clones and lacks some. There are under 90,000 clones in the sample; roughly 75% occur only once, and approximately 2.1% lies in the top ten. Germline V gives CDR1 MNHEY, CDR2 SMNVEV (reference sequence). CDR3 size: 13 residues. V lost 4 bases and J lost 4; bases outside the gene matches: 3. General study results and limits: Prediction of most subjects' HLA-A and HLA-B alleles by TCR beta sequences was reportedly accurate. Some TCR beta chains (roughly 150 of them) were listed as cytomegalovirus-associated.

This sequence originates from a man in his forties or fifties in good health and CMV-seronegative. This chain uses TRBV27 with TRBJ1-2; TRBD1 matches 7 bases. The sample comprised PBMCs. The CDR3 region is CASSSGQVYGYTF. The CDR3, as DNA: TGTGCCAGCAGTTCAGGACAGGTCTATGGCTACACCTTC.